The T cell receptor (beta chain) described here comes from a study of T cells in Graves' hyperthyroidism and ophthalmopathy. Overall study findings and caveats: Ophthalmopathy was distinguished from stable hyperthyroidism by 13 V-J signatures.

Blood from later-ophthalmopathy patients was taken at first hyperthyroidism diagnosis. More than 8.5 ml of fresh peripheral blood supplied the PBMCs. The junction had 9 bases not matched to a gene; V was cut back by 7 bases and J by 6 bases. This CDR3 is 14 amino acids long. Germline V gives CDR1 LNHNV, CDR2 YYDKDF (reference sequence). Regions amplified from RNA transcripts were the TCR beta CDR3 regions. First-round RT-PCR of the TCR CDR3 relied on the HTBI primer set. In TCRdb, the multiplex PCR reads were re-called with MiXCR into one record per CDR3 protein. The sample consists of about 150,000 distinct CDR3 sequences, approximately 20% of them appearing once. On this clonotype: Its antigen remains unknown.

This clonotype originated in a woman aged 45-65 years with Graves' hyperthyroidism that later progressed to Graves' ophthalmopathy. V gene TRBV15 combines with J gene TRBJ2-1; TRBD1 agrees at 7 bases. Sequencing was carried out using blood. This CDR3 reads CATTAGGIVNEQFF. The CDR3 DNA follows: TGTGCCACCACGGCAGGGGGAATAGTCAATGAGCAGTTCTTC. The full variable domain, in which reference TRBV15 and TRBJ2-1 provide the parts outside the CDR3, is DAMVIQNPRYQVTQFGKPVTLSCSQTLNHNVMYWYQQKSSQAPKLLFHYYDKDFNNEADTPDNFQSRRPNTSFCFLDIRSPGLGDTAMYLCATTAGGIVNEQFFGPGTRLTVL.